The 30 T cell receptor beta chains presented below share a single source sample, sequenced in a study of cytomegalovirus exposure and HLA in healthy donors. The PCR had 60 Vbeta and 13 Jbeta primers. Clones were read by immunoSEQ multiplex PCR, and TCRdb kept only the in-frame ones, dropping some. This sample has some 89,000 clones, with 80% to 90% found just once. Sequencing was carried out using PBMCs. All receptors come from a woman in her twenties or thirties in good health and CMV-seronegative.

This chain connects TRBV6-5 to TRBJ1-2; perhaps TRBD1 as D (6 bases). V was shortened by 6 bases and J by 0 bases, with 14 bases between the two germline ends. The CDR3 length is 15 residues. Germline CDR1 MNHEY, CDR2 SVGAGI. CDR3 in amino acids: CASRRGQLANYGYTF. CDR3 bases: TGTGCCAGCAGGAGAGGACAGCTAGCTAACTATGGCTACACCTTC.

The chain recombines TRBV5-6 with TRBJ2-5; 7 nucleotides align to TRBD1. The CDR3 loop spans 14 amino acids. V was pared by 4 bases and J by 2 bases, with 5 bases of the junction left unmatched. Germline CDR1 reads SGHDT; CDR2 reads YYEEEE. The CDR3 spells CASSRGQAQETQYF. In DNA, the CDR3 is TGTGCCAGCAGCCGAGGACAGGCTCAAGAGACCCAGTACTTC.

This chain's CDR3 is CASSLAGGWTDTQYF. The CDR3 nucleotides are TGTGCCAGCAGCTTAGCCGGAGGTTGGACAGATACGCAGTATTTT. This chain links TRBV7-9 with TRBJ2-3; tentative D call: TRBD2 (5 bases). Germline V gene data show CDR1 as SEHNR and CDR2 as FQNEAQ (reference sequence). The V and J ends lost 0 bases and 3 bases respectively, with 10 bases between them. The CDR3 covers 15 residues.

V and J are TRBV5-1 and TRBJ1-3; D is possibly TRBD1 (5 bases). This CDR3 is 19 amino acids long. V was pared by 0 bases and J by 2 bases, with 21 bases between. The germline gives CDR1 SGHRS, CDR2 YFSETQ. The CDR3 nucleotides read TGCGCCAGCAGCTTGGTACCCGCCGGGACGGGAGGGACTGGAAACACCATATATTTT. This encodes CASSLVPAGTGGTGNTIYF.

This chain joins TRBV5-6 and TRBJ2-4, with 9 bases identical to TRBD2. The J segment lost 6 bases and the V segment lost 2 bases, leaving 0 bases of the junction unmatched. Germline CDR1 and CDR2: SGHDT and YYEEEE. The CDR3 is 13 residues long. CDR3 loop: CASSLAGGNIQYF. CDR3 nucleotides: TGTGCCAGCAGCTTAGCGGGAGGAAACATTCAGTACTTC.

CDR3 sequence: CASSRSGGEQYF. The CDR3 DNA reads as TGTGCCAGCTCACGCTCGGGGGGGGAGCAGTACTTC. V usage is TRBV18 and J usage is TRBJ2-7; 8 bases fit TRBD2. This CDR3 spans 12 amino acids. The V gene end was trimmed by 4 bases and the J gene end by 7 bases; junction bases not matched to a gene: 3. Germline V gene lookup returns CDR1 KGHSH and CDR2 LQKENI.

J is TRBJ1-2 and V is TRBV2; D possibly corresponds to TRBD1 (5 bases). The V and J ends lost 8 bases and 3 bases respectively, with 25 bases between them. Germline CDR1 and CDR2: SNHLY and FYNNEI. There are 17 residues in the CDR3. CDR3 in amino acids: CASLDGLSGGIYYGYTF. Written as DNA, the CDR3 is TGTGCCAGCTTGGATGGGCTTTCGGGGGGTATCTACTATGGCTACACCTTC.

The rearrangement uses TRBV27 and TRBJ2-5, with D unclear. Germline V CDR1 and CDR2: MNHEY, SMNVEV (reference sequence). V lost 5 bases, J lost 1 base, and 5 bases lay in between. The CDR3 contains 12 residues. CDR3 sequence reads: CASSPIQETQYF. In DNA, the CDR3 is TGTGCCAGCAGTCCCATCCAAGAGACCCAGTACTTC.

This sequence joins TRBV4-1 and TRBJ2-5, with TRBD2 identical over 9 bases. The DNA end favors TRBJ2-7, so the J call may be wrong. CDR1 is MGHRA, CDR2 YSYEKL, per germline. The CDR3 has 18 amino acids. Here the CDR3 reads CASSQEGGLAGSRYEQYF. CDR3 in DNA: TGCGCCAGCAGCCAAGAAGGGGGGCTAGCGGGAAGCAGGTACGAGCAGTACTTC.

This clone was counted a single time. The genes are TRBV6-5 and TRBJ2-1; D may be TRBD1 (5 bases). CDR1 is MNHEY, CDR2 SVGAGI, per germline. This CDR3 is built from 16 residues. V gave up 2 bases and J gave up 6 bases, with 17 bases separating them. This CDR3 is CASSYQLDSVRNEQFF. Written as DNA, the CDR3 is TGTGCCAGCAGTTACCAACTTGACAGTGTCCGCAATGAGCAGTTCTTC.

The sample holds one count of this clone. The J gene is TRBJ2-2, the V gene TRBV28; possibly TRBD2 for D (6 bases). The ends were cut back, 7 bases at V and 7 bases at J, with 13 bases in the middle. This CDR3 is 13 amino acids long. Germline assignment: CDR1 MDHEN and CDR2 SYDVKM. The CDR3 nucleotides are TGTGCCAGCAACCCCGGAGGGATCGGGGAGCTGTTTTTT. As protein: CASNPGGIGELFF.

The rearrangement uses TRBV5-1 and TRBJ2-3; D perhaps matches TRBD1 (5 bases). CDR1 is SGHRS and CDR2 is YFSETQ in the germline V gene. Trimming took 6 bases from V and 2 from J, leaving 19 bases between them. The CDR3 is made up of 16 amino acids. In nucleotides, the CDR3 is TGCGCCAGCACCGTTAACAGGTTTTCCAACACAGATACGCAGTATTTT. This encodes CASTVNRFSNTDTQYF.

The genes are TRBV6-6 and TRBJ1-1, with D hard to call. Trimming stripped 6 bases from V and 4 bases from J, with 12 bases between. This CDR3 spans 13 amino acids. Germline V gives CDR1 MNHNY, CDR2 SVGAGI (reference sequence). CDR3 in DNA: TGTGCCAGCAGCAGACAAGACCCCACTGAAGCTTTCTTT. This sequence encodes CASSRQDPTEAFF.

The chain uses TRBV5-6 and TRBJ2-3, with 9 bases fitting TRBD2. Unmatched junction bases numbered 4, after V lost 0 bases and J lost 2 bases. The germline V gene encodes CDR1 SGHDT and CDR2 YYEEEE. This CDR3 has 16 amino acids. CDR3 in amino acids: CASSLGLAGITDTQYF. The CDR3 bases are TGTGCCAGCAGCTTGGGGCTAGCGGGGATCACAGATACGCAGTATTTT.

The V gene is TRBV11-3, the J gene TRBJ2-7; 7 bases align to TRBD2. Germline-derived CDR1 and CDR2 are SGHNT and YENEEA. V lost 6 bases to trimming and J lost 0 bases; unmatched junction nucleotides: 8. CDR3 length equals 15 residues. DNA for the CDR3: TGTGCCAGCAGTCAGGGTGGCGGGAGCTCCTACGAGCAGTACTTC. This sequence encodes CASSQGGGSSYEQYF.

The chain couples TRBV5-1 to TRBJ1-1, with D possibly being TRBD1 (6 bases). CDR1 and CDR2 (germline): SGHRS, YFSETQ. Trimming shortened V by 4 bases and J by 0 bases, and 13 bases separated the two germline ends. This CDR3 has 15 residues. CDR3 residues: CASSPTGTMNTEAFF. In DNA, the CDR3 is TGCGCCAGCAGCCCTACCGGGACAATGAACACTGAAGCTTTCTTT.

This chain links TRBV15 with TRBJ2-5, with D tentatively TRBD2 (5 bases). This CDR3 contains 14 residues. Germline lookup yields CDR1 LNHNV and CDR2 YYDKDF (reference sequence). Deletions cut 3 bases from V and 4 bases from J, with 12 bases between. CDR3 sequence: CATSSEGEPETQYF. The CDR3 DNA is TGTGCCACCAGCAGTGAGGGAGAGCCAGAGACCCAGTACTTC.

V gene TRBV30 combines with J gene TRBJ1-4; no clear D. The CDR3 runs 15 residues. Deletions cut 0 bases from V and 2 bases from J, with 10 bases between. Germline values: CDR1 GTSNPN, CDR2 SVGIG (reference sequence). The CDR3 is CAWSVGRSTNEKLFF. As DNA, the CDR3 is TGTGCCTGGAGTGTAGGTCGGAGCACTAATGAAAAACTGTTTTTT.

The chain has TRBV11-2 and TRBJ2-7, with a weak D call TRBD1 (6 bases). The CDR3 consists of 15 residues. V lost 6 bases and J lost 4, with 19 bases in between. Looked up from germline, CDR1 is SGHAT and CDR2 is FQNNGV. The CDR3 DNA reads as TGTGCCAGCAGGTCTACAGGGAACGATAGGTACGAGCAGTACTTC. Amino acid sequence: CASRSTGNDRYEQYF.

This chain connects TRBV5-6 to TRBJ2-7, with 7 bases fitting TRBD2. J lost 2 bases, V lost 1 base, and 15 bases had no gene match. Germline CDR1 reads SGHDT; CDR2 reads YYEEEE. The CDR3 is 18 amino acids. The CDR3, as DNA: TGTGCCAGCAGCTTGTGGCGGGAGAGGGGTTGGGGGACCTACGAGCAGTACTTC. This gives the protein CASSLWRERGWGTYEQYF. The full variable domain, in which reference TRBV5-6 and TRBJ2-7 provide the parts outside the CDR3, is DAGVTQSPTHLIKTRGQQVTLRCSPKSGHDTVSWYQQALGQGPQFIFQYYEEEERQRGNFPDRFSGHQFPNYSSELNVNALLLGDSALYLCASSLWRERGWGTYEQYFGPGTRLTVT.

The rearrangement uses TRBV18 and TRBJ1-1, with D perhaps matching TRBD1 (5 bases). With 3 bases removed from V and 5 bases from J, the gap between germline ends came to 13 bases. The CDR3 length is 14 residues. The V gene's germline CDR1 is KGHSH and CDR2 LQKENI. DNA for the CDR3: TGTGCCAGCTCACCCAACGGGGGAGGGACTGAAGCTTTCTTT. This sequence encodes CASSPNGGGTEAFF.

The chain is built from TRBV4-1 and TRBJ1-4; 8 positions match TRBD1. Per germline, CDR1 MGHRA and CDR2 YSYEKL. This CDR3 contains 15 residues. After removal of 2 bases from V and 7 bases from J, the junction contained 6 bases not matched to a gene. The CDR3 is CASSQSGTGREKLFF. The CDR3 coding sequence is TGCGCCAGCAGCCAATCGGGGACAGGTCGTGAAAAACTGTTTTTT.

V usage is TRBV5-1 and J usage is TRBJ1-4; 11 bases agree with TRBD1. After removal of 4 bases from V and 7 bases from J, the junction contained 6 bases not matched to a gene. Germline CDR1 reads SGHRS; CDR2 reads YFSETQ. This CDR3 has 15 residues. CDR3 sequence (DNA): TGCGCCAGCAGCCGAGGACAGGGGGCTGGTGAAAAACTGTTTTTT. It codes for CASSRGQGAGEKLFF.

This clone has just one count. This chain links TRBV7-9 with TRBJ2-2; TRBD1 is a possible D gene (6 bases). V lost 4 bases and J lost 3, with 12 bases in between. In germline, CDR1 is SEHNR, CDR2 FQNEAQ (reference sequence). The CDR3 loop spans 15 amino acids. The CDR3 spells CASSWAGEYTGELFF. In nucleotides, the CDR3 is TGTGCCAGCAGCTGGGCAGGGGAATACACCGGGGAGCTGTTTTTT.

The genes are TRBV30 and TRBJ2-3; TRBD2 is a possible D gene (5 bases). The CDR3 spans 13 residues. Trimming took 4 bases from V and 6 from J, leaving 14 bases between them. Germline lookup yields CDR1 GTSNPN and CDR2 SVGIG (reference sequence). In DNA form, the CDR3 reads TGTGCCTGGAACGTAGGACTCAGCGATACGCAGTATTTT. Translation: CAWNVGLSDTQYF.

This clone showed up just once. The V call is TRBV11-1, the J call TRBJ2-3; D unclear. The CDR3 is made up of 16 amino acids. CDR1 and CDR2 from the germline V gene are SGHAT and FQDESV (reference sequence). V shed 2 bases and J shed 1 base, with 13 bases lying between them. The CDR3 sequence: CASSLRVVSRTDTQYF. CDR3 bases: TGTGCCAGCAGCTTACGGGTTGTCAGCCGCACAGATACGCAGTATTTT.

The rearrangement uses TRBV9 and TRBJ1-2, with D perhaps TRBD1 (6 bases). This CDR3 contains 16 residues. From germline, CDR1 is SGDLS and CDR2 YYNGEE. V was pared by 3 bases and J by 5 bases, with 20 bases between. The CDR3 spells CASSARGGEGRYGYTF. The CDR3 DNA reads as TGTGCCAGCAGCGCCCGAGGGGGAGAGGGGCGGTATGGCTACACCTTC. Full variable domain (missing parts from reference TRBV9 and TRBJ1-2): DSGVTQTPKHLITATGQRVTLRCSPRSGDLSVYWYQQSLDQGLQFLIQYYNGEERAKGNILERFSAQQFPDLHSELNLSSLELGDSALYFCASSARGGEGRYGYTFGSGTRLTVV.

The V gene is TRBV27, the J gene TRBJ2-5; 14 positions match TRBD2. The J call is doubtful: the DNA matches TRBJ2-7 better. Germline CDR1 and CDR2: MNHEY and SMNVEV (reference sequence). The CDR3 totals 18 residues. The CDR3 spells CASRGGGLAGGMSYEQYF. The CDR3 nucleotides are TGTGCCAGCCGAGGGGGTGGACTAGCGGGAGGTATGAGCTACGAGCAGTACTTC.

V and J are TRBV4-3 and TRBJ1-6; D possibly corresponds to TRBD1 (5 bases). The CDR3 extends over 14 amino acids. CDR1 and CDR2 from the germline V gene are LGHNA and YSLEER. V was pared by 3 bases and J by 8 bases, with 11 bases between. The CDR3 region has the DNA TGCGCCAGCAGCCAGGGGACGGGGGATTCACCCCTCCACTTT. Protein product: CASSQGTGDSPLHF.

CDR3 bases: TGTGCCAGTAGGGCGGGAGGGGGCACAGATACGCAGTATTTT. Encoded protein: CASRAGGGTDTQYF. The chain combines TRBV19 with TRBJ2-3; 9 bases line up with TRBD2. V lost 6 bases to trimming and J lost 1 base; unmatched junction nucleotides: 2. Per the germline V gene, CDR1 is LNHDA and CDR2 is SQIVND (reference sequence). The CDR3 consists of 14 residues.